These 12 T cell receptor beta chains originate from one sample sequenced in a study of CD8 T cells in Susac syndrome. A quantity of roughly 0.5 to 1 ug RNA underwent reverse transcription using random hexamers. Each CDR3 protein is one row after TCRdb ran MiXCR on the immunoSEQ multiplex PCR reads. The sample lists 120,000 or so distinct CDR3 sequences, over 85% seen once, with over 0.2% in the top ten. The sample was CD8+ T cells from PBMCs. Receptor source: a human donor with Susac syndrome.

The chain joins TRBV9 to TRBJ2-7; 8 bases line up with TRBD1. V lost 3 bases to trimming and J lost 7 bases; unmatched junction nucleotides: 9. The germline gives CDR1 SGDLS, CDR2 YYNGEE. CDR3 length: 14 amino acids. DNA for the CDR3: TGTGCCAGCAGCGCGGGACAGGTGACTGATGAGCAGTACTTC. Its protein is CASSAGQVTDEQYF.

This sequence joins TRBV7-9 and TRBJ2-1; TRBD2 matches 8 bases. Germline trimming cut 7 bases from V and 5 bases from J; bases unmatched to any gene: 4. This CDR3 is built from 13 residues. From germline, CDR1 is SEHNR and CDR2 FQNEAQ (reference sequence). As DNA, the CDR3 is TGTGCCAGCATTGCGGGGGGAGACAATGAGCAGTTCTTC. Translation: CASIAGGDNEQFF. The whole variable domain, filled in from reference TRBV7-9 and TRBJ2-1, reads DTGVSQNPRHKITKRGQNVTFRCDPISEHNRLYWYRQTLGQGPEFLTYFQNEAQLEKSRLLSDRFSAERPKGSFSTLEIQRTEQGDSAMYLCASIAGGDNEQFFGPGTRLTVL.

The CDR3 bases are TGCAGTGCTAGAGATCCCGACGGACGGAAAACCTACGAGCAGTACTTC. This encodes CSARDPDGRKTYEQYF. The rearrangement joins TRBV20-1 to TRBJ2-7; D unclear. Germline lookup yields CDR1 DFQATT and CDR2 SNEGSKA (reference sequence). There are 16 residues in the CDR3. Trimming shortened V by 0 bases and J by 2 bases, and 17 bases separated the two germline ends.

The gene calls are TRBV3-1 and TRBJ1-1; weak D call: TRBD1 (5 bases). V was trimmed by 1 base and J by 3 bases, leaving 9 bases between them. The CDR3 loop spans 14 amino acids. Germline CDR1 LGHDT, CDR2 YNNKEL (reference sequence). The CDR3 DNA sequence: TGTGCCAGCAGCCAAGGGGGGATGTACACTGAAGCTTTCTTT. It encodes CASSQGGMYTEAFF.

This sequence joins TRBV9 and TRBJ1-1; 8 nucleotides align to TRBD1. The CDR3 has 15 amino acids. Germline V gene data show CDR1 as SGDLS and CDR2 as YYNGEE. The V gene end was trimmed by 2 bases and the J gene end by 10 bases; junction bases not matched to a gene: 13. Here the CDR3 DNA reads TGTGCCAGCAGCGTGAGGGAGACAGGGGAGGTAGGAGCTTTCTTT. This sequence encodes CASSVRETGEVGAFF.

In this sample, this clonotype turned up once. The CDR3 loop is CASSLAGPSAISSYNEQFF. CDR3 nucleotide sequence: TGTGCCAGCTCACTTGCGGGGCCTAGCGCGATAAGCTCCTACAATGAGCAGTTCTTC. The chain combines TRBV18 with TRBJ2-1; tentative D call: TRBD2 (6 bases). The CDR3 has 19 amino acids. The V end was cut by 4 bases, the J end by 0 bases, with 22 bases between. CDR1 KGHSH and CDR2 LQKENI come from the germline V gene.

The chain carries TRBV15 and TRBJ2-1, with D uncertain. Germline loops: CDR1 LNHNV, CDR2 YYDKDF (reference sequence). CDR3 length equals 15 residues. Trimming removed 0 bases at V and 1 base at J, with 7 bases between. DNA for the CDR3: TGTGCCACCAGCAGAGATCAGGAATCCTACAATGAGCAGTTCTTC. This codes for CATSRDQESYNEQFF.

This clonotype was seen once. J is TRBJ1-1 and V is TRBV27, with 10 positions matching TRBD1. Germline CDR1 and CDR2: MNHEY and SMNVEV (reference sequence). The CDR3 consists of 17 residues. V was clipped by 4 bases and J by 0 bases; unmatched bases: 8. In DNA form, the CDR3 reads TGTGCCAGCAGTTCACTGGGACAGGGGCATGTGAACACTGAAGCTTTCTTT. Translating it yields CASSSLGQGHVNTEAFF.

The chain has TRBV6-5 and TRBJ2-2; 10 bases are a match to TRBD2. The CDR3 loop spans 19 amino acids. Germline CDR1 is MNHEY and CDR2 is SVGAGI. The junction had 14 bases not matched to a gene; V was cut back by 2 bases and J by 5 bases. The CDR3 coding sequence is TGTGCCAGCAGTTACGACCCGCCGGGTCTAGCGGGAGTTACCGGGGAGCTGTTTTTT. Translated, it gives CASSYDPPGLAGVTGELFF.

The V gene is TRBV7-3, the J gene TRBJ2-1; a possible D gene is TRBD1 (7 bases). V dropped 6 bases and J dropped 6 bases, with 18 bases sitting between them. Germline V gene lookup returns CDR1 SGHTA and CDR2 FQGTGA. The CDR3 has 15 amino acids. The chain's CDR3 is CASSLRQGLRNEQFF. The CDR3 DNA sequence: TGTGCCAGCAGTCTACGACAGGGACTGCGCAATGAGCAGTTCTTC.

The rearrangement joins TRBV6-4 to TRBJ2-2; D unclear. The CDR3 totals 13 residues. Germline V CDR1 and CDR2: MRHNA, SNTAGT. V lost 3 bases to trimming and J lost 2 bases, with 4 bases between them. The CDR3 loop reads CASSEKNTGELFF. In DNA form, the CDR3 reads TGTGCCAGCAGTGAAAAAAACACCGGGGAGCTGTTTTTT.

V is TRBV6-2 or TRBV6-3 and J is TRBJ1-1; D is possibly TRBD1 (5 bases). Germline CDR1 MNHEY, CDR2 SVGEGT. V dropped 6 bases and J dropped 1 base, with 9 bases sitting between them. This CDR3 is built from 13 residues. The CDR3 DNA reads TGTGCCAGCAGCACGACAGAGAACACTGAAGCTTTCTTT. It is translated as CASSTTENTEAFF.